Below, one T cell receptor beta chain is given with its context. The data belong to a study of blood T cells in healthy people across ages. Study information: Every two T cells gave about one barcoded beta molecule via template switching.

Combining a sample-barcoded 5' primer with a J-beta primer mix, a second PCR ran for about 7 to 11 cycles. A minimum of 3 million CDR3-containing paired-end reads was obtained for each sample. A single record per CDR3 protein comes from TCRdb applying MiXCR to the 5' RACE reads. The sample comprises some 1.4 million distinct CDR3 sequences, roughly 45% of which are singletons, and 7% to 9.5% rests with the top ten. The source of this sequence is a woman in her late teens or twenties in good health. Source material: blood.

The chain's CDR3 is CATSRDRVGYTF. DNA for the CDR3: TGTGCCACCAGCAGAGATCGGGTTGGCTACACCTTC. V is TRBV15 and J is TRBJ1-2; D uncertain. CDR1 LNHNV and CDR2 YYDKDF come from the germline V gene (reference sequence). Trimming took off 0 bases at V and 7 bases at J, with 6 bases between the two ends. The CDR3 is made up of 12 amino acids.